A selection of T cell receptor beta chains follows, all from one sample in a study of shared clonotypes between healthy human individuals. The repertoire was sequenced with immunoSEQ multiplex PCR; TCRdb's copy has only in-frame clones and lacks some. The sample carries around 530,000 clones, around three quarters recorded once. The material sequenced was PBMCs. The receptor set was obtained from a woman aged 40 to 49 in good health. Some clones in this sample may be carry-over from other donors' samples. CDR3s include the opening cysteine and the closing phenylalanine or tryptophan. A D gene is named only where the DNA matches it firmly.

d_gene	j_gene	v_gene	CDR3aa
-	TRBJ2-1	TRBV5-1	CASSWIGTTYNEQFF
TRBD2	TRBJ2-1	TRBV9	CASSGETSVNEQFF
-	TRBJ2-3	TRBV9	CASSTNTDTQYF
-	TRBJ1-3	TRBV5-1	CASSSGLSSGNTIYF
-	TRBJ2-1	TRBV7-9	CASSYPGLYNEQFF
TRBD2	TRBJ2-2	TRBV5-4	CATRGLAGGTGELFF
-	TRBJ1-1	TRBV2	CASSEGGSGFTEAFF
TRBD1	TRBJ1-1	TRBV25-1	CASRDRGSSAFF
-	TRBJ1-5	TRBV6-1	CASSSRFNQPQHF
-	TRBJ1-1	TRBV18	CASSPRAGTEAFF
-	TRBJ2-1	TRBV29-1	CSVAALADNEQFF
TRBD1	TRBJ1-5	TRBV28	CDSSPPRTGVANQHQHF
-	TRBJ1-4	TRBV9	CASSVTQDFNEKLFF
-	TRBJ2-3	TRBV5-4	CASSLAGPTDTQYF
-	TRBJ1-4	TRBV11-2	CASSPLWGDNEKLFF
TRBD2	TRBJ2-2	TRBV28	CASSLPGTSAGELFF
TRBD1	TRBJ1-2	TRBV5-1	CASSPEAGGGINYGYTF
-	TRBJ1-5	TRBV5-5	CASSLDGNSNQPQHF
TRBD2	TRBJ2-3	TRBV5-4	CASSLRGLVQADTQYF
-	TRBJ2-1	TRBV7-2	CASSVQSGTPYNEQFF
-	TRBJ1-2	TRBV28	CASSSTRAPRDYGYTF
-	TRBJ1-4	TRBV5-8	CASAPGATNEKLFF
TRBD1	TRBJ2-5	TRBV27	CASSSGQAQETQYF
-	TRBJ2-3	TRBV18	CASSPNTQADTQYF
-	TRBJ2-1	TRBV15	CATSPGSSSYNEQFF
TRBD2	TRBJ2-1	TRBV4-2	CASSQDELAGGLYPYNEQFF
-	TRBJ1-1	TRBV7-2	CASSFFTESGAFF
TRBD2	TRBJ2-5	TRBV19	CASSPEGLAGGFGQETQYF
-	TRBJ1-2	TRBV28	CASRNYAADSSYGYTF
TRBD1	TRBJ2-5	TRBV2	CASGGDRGETQYF
TRBD2	TRBJ2-1	TRBV4-1	CASSQGSGSGSSYNEQFF
TRBD1	TRBJ1-1	TRBV25-1	CASVGQGYAEAFF
TRBD1	TRBJ1-5	TRBV27	CASSLSLDRDYSNQPQHF
-	TRBJ2-5	TRBV5-6	CASSRRPGSLEETQYF
-	TRBJ1-1	TRBV7-8	CASSLTMRRRTVNTEAFF
-	TRBJ2-1	TRBV7-8	CASSDGSSPVFF
-	TRBJ2-5	TRBV5-6	CASRFSSGNQETQYF